Reported below is one TCR beta chain. Its specificity is not known. This sample was taken from a study of beta chain features in type 1 diabetes. The trim removed 1 base at V and 17 bases at J, leaving 13 bases unmatched. The CDR3 length is 15 residues. CDR1 is MNHNS, CDR2 SASEGT, per germline. Expressed TCRB transcripts were sequenced, since all the RNA that had been isolated was reverse transcribed. Sequencing was performed with immunoSEQ multiplex PCR; in TCRdb, only in-frame clones are kept and a portion is missing. The table records approximately 600,000 clones, 9.5% to 15% of them present only once. General study results and limits: TCRB CDR3s from Type 1 diabetes patients were moderately but significantly shorter in all four CD4+ subsets. Within patients, naive, central memory and Treg TCRB repertoires seemed more similar than within healthy donors.

This TCR was recovered from a man aged 25 to 40 with type 1 diabetes. V is TRBV6-1 and J is TRBJ2-6; 8 bases agree with TRBD1. Sequences were obtained from naive CD4+ T cells from blood. CDR3 sequence reads: CASSEGGTGSLEVTF. The CDR3, as DNA: TGTGCCAGCAGTGAAGGCGGGACAGGCTCTCTGGAGGTGACTTTC.